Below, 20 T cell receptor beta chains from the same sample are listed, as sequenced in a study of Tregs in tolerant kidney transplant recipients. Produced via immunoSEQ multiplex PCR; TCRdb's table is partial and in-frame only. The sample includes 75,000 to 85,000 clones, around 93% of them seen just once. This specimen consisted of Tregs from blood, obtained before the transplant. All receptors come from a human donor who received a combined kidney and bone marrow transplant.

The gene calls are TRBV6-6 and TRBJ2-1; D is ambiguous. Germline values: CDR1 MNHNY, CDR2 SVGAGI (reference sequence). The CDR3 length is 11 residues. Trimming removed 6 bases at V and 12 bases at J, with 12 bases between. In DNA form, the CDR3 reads TGTGCCAGCAGCTCCAGTAACCGGCAGTTCTTC. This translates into CASSSSNRQFF.

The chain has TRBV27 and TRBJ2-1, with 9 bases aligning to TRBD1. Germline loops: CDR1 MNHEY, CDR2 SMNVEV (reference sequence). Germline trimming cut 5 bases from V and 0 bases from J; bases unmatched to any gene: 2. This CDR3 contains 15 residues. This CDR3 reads CASSPQGASYNEQFF. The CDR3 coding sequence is TGTGCCAGCAGTCCACAGGGGGCCTCCTACAATGAGCAGTTCTTC.

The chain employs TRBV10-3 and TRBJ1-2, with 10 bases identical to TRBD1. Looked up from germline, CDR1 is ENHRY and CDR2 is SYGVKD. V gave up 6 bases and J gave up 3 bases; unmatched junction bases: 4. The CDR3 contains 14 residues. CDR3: CAIRLGTGDYGYTF. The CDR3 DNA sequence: TGTGCCATCAGGCTTGGGACAGGGGACTATGGCTACACCTTC.

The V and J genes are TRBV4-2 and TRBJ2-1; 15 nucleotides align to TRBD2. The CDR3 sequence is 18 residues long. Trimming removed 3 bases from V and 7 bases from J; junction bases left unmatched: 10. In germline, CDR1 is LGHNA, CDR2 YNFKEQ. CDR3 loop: CASSQVPGLAGGDNEQFF. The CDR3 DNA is TGTGCCAGCAGCCAGGTACCGGGACTAGCGGGAGGTGATAATGAGCAGTTCTTC.

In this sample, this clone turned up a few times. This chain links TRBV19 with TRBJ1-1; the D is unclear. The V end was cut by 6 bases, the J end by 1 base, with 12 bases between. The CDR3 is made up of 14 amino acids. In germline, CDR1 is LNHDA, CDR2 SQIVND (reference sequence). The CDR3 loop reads CASSPGWGNTEAFF. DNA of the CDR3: TGTGCCAGTAGCCCTGGGTGGGGGAACACTGAAGCTTTCTTT.

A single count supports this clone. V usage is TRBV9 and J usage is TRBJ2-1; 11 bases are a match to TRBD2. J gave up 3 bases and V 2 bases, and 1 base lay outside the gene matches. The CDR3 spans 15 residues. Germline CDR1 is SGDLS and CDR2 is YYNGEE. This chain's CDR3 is CASSVTSGSYNEQFF. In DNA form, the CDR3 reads TGTGCCAGCAGCGTCACTAGCGGGAGCTACAATGAGCAGTTCTTC. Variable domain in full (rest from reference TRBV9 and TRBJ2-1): DSGVTQTPKHLITATGQRVTLRCSPRSGDLSVYWYQQSLDQGLQFLIQYYNGEERAKGNILERFSAQQFPDLHSELNLSSLELGDSALYFCASSVTSGSYNEQFFGPGTRLTVL.

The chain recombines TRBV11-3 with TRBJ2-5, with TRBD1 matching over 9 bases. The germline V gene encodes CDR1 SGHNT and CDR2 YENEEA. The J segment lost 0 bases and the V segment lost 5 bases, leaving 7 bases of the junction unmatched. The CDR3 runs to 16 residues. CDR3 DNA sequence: TGTGCCAGCAGCCCGGGGACAGGGAAGTACCAAGAGACCCAGTACTTC. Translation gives CASSPGTGKYQETQYF.

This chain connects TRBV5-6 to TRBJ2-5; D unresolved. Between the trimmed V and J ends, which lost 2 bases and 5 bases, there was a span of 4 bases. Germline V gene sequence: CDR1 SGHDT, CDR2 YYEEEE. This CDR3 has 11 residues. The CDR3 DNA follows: TGTGCCAGCAGCTTCGGGGAGACCCAGTACTTC. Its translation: CASSFGETQYF.

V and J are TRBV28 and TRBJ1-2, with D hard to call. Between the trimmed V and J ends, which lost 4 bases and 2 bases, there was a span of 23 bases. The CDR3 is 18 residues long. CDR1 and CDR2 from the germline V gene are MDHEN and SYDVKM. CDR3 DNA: TGTGCCAGCAGTTCCTCTTGGGCGAGAGGGAAAAGAAACTATGGCTACACCTTC. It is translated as CASSSSWARGKRNYGYTF.

The CDR3 loop is CASSITFPGQKNTEAFF. The DNA of the CDR3 is TGTGCCAGTAGTATTACGTTTCCGGGACAGAAGAACACTGAAGCTTTCTTT. This chain uses TRBV19 with TRBJ1-1; TRBD1 matches at 7 bases. V shed 3 bases, J shed 1 base, and the junction held 11 bases outside the gene matches. Per the germline V gene, CDR1 is LNHDA and CDR2 is SQIVND (reference sequence). CDR3 length equals 17 residues.

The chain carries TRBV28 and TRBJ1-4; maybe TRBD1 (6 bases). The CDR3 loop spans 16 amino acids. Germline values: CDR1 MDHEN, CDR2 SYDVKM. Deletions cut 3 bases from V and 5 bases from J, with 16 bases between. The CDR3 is CASSFLGQSGNEKLFF. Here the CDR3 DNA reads TGTGCCAGCAGTTTCCTCGGACAGTCCGGGAATGAAAAACTGTTTTTT.

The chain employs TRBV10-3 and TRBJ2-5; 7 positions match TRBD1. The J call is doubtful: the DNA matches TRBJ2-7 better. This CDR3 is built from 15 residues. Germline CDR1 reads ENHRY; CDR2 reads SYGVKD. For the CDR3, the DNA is TGTGCCACCGTGACAGGGACCACGACGTCCTACGAGCAGTACTTC. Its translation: CATVTGTTTSYEQYF.

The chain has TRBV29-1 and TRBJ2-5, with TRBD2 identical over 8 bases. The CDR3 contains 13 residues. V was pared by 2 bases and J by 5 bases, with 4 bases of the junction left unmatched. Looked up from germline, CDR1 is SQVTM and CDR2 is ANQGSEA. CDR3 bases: TGCAGCGTTGAACGGGAGGGAGGGGAGACCCAGTACTTC. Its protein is CSVEREGGETQYF.

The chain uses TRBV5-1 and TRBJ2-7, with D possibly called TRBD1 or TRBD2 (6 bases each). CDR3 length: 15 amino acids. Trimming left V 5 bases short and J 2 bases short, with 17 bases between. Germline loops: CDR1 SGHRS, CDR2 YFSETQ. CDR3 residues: CASSRSGDTAYEQYF. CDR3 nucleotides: TGCGCCAGCAGTCGTTCGGGGGACACCGCCTACGAGCAGTACTTC.

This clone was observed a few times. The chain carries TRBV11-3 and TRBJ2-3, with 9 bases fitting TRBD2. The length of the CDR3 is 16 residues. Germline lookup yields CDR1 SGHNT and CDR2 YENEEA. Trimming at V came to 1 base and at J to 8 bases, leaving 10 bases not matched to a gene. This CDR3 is CASSLGASGTFGTQYF. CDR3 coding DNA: TGTGCCAGCAGCTTAGGGGCTAGCGGGACATTTGGTACGCAGTATTTT.

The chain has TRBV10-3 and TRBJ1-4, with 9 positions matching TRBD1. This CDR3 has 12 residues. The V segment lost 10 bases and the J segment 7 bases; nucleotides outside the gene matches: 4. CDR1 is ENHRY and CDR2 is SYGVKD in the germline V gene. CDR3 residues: CASGQGSEKLFF. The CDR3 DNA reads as TGTGCCAGCGGACAGGGGAGTGAAAAACTGTTTTTT.

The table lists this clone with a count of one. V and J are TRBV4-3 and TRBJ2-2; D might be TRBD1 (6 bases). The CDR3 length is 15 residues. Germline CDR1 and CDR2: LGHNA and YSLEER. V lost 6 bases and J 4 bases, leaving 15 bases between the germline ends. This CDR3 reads CASSLRGSVTGELFF. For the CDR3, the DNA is TGCGCCAGCAGTCTCAGGGGATCGGTCACCGGGGAGCTGTTTTTT.

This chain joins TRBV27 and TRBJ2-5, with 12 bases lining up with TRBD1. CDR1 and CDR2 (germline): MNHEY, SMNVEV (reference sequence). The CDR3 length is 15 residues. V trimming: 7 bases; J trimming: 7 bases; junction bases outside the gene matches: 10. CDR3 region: CASTSGTGGAGTQYF. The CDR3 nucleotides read TGTGCCAGCACCTCCGGGACAGGGGGCGCGGGGACCCAGTACTTC.

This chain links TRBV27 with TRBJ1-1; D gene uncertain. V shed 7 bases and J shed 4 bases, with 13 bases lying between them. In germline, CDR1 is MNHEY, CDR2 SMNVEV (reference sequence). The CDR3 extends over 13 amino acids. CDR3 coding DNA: TGTGCCAGCAAGCGTTTGGGAGGCACTGAAGCTTTCTTT. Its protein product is CASKRLGGTEAFF.

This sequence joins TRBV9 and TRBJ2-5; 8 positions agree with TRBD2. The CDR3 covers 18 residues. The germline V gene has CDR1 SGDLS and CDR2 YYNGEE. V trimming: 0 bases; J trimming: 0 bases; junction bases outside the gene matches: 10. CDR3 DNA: TGTGCCAGCAGCGTAGGATTAGCGGGACGACAATACCAAGAGACCCAGTACTTC. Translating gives CASSVGLAGRQYQETQYF.